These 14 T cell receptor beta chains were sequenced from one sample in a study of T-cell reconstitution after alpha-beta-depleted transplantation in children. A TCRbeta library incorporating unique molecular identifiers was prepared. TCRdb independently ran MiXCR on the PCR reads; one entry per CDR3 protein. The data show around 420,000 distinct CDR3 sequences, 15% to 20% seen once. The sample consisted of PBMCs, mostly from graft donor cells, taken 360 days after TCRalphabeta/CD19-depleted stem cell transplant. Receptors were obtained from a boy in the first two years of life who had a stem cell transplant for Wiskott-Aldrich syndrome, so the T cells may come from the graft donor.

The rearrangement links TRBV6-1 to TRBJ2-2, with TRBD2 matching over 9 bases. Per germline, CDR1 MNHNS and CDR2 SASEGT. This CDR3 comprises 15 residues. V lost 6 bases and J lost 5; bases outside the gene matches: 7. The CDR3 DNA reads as TGTGCCAGCAGATTGGCGGGAGGGGGTACCGGGGAGCTGTTTTTT. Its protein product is CASRLAGGGTGELFF.

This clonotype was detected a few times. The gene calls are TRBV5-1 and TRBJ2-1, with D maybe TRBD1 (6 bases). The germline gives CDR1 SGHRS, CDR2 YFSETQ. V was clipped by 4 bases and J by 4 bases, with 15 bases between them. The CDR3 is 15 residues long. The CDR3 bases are TGCGCCAGCAGCCCAAATGACAGGAGATACAATGAGCAGTTCTTC. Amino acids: CASSPNDRRYNEQFF. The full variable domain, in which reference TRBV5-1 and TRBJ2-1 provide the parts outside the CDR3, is KAGVTQTPRYLIKTRGQQVTLSCSPISGHRSVSWYQQTPGQGLQFLFEYFSETQRNKGNFPGRFSGRQFSNSRSEMNVSTLELGDSALYLCASSPNDRRYNEQFFGPGTRLTVL.

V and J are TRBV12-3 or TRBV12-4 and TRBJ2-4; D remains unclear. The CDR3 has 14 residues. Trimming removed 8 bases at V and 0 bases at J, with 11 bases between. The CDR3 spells CASGTVLAKNIQYF. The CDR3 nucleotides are TGTGCCAGCGGTACTGTGCTAGCCAAAAACATTCAGTACTTC.

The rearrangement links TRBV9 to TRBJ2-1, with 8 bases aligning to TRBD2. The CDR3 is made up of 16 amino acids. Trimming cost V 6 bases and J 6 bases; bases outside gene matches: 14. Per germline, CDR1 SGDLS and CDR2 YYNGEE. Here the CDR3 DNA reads TGTGCCAGCACGACCCTCGGTCTAGCGGGCGTCAATGAGCAGTTCTTC. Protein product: CASTTLGLAGVNEQFF.

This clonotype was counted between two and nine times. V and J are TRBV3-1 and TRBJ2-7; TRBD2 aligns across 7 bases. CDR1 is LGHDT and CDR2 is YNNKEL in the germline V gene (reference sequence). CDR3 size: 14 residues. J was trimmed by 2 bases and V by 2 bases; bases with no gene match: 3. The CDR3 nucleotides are TGTGCCAGCAGCCAACCGGGACTACCCTACGAGCAGTACTTC. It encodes CASSQPGLPYEQYF.

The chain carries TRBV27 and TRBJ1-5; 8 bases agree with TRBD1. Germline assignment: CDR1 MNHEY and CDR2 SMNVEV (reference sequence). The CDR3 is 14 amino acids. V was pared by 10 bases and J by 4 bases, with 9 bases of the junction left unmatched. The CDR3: CATRRTGRNQPQHF. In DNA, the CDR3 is TGTGCCACCCGAAGGACAGGGAGGAATCAGCCCCAGCATTTT.

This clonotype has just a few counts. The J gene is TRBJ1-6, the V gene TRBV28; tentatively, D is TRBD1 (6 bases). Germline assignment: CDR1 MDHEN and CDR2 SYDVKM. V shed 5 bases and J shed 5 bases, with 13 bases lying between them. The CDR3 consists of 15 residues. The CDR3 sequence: CASSEDRIDNSPLHF. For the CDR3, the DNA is TGTGCCAGCAGTGAAGACAGGATCGATAATTCACCCCTCCACTTT.

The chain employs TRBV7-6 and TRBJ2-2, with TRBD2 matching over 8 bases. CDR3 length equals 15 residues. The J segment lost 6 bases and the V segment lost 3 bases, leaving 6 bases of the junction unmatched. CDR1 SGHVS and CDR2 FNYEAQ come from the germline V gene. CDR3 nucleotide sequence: TGTGCCAGCAGCTTCCGGACTAGCCCTTCCGGGGAGCTGTTTTTT. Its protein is CASSFRTSPSGELFF. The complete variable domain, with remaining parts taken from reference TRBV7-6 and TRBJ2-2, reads GAGVSQSPRYKVTKRGQDVALRCDPISGHVSLYWYRQALGQGPEFLTYFNYEAQQDKSGLPNDRFSAERPEGSISTLTIQRTEQRDSAMYRCASSFRTSPSGELFFGEGSRLTVL.

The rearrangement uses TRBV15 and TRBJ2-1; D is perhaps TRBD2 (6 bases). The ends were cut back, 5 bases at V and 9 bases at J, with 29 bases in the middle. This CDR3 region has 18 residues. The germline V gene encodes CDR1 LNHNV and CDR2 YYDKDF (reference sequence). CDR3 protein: CATSRDGGKGFGLGEQFF. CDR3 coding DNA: TGTGCCACCAGCCGGGACGGAGGGAAGGGCTTTGGGTTAGGTGAGCAGTTCTTC.

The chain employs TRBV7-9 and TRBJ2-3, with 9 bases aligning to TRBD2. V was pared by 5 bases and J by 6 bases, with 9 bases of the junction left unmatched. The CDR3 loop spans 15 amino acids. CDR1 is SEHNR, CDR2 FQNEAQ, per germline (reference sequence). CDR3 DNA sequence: TGTGCCAGCAGCCCCTCGGGCGGGAGGGGCGATACGCAGTATTTT. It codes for CASSPSGGRGDTQYF.

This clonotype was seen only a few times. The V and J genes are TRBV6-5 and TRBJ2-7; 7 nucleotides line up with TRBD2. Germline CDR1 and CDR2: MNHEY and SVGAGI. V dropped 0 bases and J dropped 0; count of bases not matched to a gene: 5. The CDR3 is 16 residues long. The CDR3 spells CASSYSKAGRSYEQYF. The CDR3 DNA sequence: TGTGCCAGCAGTTACTCGAAAGCGGGGCGCTCCTACGAGCAGTACTTC.

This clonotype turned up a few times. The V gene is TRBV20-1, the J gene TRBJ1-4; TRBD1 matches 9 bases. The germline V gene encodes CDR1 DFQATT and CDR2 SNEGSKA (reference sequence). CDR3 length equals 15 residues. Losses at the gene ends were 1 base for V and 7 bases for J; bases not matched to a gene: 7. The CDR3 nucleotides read TGCAGTGCTAGAGCGGGACAGGGAGGCGGTGAAAAACTGTTTTTT. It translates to CSARAGQGGGEKLFF.

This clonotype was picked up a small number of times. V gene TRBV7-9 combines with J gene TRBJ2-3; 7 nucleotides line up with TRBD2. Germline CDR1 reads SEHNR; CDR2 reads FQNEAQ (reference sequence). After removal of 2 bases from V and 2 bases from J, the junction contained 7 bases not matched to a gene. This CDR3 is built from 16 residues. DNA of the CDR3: TGTGCCAGCAGCTTATTGGAGCGGGATCACACAGATACGCAGTATTTT. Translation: CASSLLERDHTDTQYF. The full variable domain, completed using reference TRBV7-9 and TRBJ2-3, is DTGVSQNPRHKITKRGQNVTFRCDPISEHNRLYWYRQTLGQGPEFLTYFQNEAQLEKSRLLSDRFSAERPKGSFSTLEIQRTEQGDSAMYLCASSLLERDHTDTQYFGPGTRLTVL.

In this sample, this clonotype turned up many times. CDR3 nucleotide sequence: TGCGCCAGCAGCCCCGGACAGGGAGAGACCCAGTACTTC. Encoded protein: CASSPGQGETQYF. The genes are TRBV4-3 and TRBJ2-5; TRBD1 agrees at 8 bases. V dropped 4 bases and J dropped 4; count of bases not matched to a gene: 2. Germline CDR1 and CDR2: LGHNA and YSLEER. The CDR3 has 13 amino acids.